This TCR beta chain was captured by sequencing in a study of post-analysis software for immune sequencing data. For this clonotype: Its antigen is not known. One end of the junction does not line up with germline, which may come from a read error.

TCR beta cDNA libraries included unique molecular identifiers. Some 500,000 cDNA molecules were recovered from an input of about 0.9 to 11 million T cells. TCRdb reprocessed the PCR reads via MiXCR and lists one record per CDR3 protein. The table has a few hundred thousand distinct CDR3 sequences, 30% to 45% seen once. Whole-study findings and limits: Four to six TRBV segments, including TRBV5-6, TRBV5-1 and TRBV20-1, were more frequent in patients than controls.

Germline-derived CDR1 and CDR2 are LGHNA and YSLEER. The CDR3 totals 11 residues. The rearrangement links TRBV4-3 to TRBJ2-3; no clear D gene. The clonotype was recovered from a girl aged 2 to 10 with multiple sclerosis. The sequenced sample consisted of blood. The CDR3 is CAGSQEDTQYF. The CDR3, as DNA: TGCGCCGGCAGCCAGGAGGATACGCAGTATTTT.